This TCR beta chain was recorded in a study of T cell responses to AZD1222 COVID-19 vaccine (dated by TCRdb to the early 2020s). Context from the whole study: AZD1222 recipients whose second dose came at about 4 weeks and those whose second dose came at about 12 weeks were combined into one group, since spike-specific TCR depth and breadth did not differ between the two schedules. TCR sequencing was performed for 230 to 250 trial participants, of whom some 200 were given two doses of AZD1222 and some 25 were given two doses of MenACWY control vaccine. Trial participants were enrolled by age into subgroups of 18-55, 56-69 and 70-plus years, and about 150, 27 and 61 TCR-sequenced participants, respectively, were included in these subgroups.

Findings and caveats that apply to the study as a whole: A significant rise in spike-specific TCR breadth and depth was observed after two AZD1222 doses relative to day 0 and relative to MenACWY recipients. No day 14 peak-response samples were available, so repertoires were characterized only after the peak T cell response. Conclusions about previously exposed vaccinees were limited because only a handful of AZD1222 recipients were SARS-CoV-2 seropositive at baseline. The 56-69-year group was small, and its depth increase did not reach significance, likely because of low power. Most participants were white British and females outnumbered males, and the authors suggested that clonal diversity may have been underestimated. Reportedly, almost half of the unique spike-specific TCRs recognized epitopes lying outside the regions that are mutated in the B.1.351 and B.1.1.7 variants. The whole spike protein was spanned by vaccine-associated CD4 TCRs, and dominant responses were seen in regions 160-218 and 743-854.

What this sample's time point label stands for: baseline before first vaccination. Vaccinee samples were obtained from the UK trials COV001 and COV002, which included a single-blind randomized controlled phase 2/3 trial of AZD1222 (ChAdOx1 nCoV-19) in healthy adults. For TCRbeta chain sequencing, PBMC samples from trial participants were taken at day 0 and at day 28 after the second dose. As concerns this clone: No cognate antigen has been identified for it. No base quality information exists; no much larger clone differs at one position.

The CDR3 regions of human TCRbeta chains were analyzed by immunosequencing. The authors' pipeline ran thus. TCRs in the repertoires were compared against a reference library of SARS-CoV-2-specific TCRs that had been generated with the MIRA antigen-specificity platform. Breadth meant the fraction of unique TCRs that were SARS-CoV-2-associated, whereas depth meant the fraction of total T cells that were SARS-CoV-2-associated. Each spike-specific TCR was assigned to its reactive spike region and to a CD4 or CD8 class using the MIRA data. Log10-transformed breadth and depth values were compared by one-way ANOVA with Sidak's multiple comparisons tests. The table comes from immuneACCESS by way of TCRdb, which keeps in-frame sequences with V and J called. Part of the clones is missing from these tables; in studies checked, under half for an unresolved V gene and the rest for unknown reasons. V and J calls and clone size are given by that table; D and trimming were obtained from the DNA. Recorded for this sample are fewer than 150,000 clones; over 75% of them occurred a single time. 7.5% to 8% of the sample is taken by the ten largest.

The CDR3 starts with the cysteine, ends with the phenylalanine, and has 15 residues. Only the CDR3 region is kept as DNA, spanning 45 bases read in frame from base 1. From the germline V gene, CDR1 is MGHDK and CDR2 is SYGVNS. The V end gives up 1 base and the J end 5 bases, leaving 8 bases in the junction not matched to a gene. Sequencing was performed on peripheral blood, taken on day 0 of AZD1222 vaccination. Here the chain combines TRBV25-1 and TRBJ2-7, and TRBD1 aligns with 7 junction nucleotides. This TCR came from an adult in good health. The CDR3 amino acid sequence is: CASSEFGTATDEQYF. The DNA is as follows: TGTGCCAGCAGTGAATTCGGGACAGCGACAGACGAGCAGTACTTC.